The clone carrying this T cell receptor (beta chain) was recorded at least ten times. The target antigen is unknown. One entry per CDR3 protein, called by TCRdb with MiXCR from the reads. The sample yields about 770,000 distinct CDR3 sequences, just under 30% seen once. This record comes from a study of T cell repertoires in cytomegalovirus infection. V was pared by 2 bases and J by 3 bases, with 34 bases between. CDR3 length: 22 amino acids. Germline lookup yields CDR1 SEHNR and CDR2 FQNEAQ (reference sequence). The V and J genes are TRBV7-9 and TRBJ2-5, with unresolved D. This receptor was obtained from a human donor in good health (CMV status not recorded). Some clones in this sample may be carry-over from other donors' samples. Sequencing was performed on cultured CD8+ T cells from PBMCs, taken from culture after CMV antigen stimulation. CDR3 bases: TGTGCCAGCAGCTTACGCGGCGCCCACTACGTGAATGGTGATCCAGAAAAAGAGACCCAGTACTTC. Its translation: CASSLRGAHYVNGDPEKETQYF.